Following are 14 T cell receptor beta chains from one sample sequenced in a study of blood T cell repertoires in COVID-19. Here immunoSEQ multiplex PCR was the method, and the copy in TCRdb shows in-frame clones only, minus some. The table shows 140,000 to 150,000 clones, with 84% occurring only once. The sample consisted of peripheral blood. The source of these receptors is a human donor in a cohort sampled during active COVID-19.

This clone turned up a few times. The CDR3 coding sequence is TGTGCCAGTAGTTACCGGGACAGGGATGAAGCTTTCTTT. Protein: CASSYRDRDEAFF. The chain recombines TRBV19 with TRBJ1-1; TRBD1 matches at 9 bases. The CDR3 length is 13 residues. Germline values: CDR1 LNHDA, CDR2 SQIVND (reference sequence). The J segment lost 7 bases and the V segment lost 5 bases, leaving 5 bases of the junction unmatched.

The V call is TRBV7-2, the J call TRBJ1-2; perhaps TRBD1 as D (5 bases). The CDR3 has 14 residues. V lost 5 bases and J 8 bases, leaving 18 bases between the germline ends. Germline assignment: CDR1 SGHTA and CDR2 FQGNSA. CDR3 loop: CASSHPGGAEGYTF. The CDR3 DNA follows: TGTGCCAGCAGCCACCCAGGTGGGGCGGAGGGCTACACCTTC.

The chain recombines TRBV30 with TRBJ2-7; 8 bases agree with TRBD1. Germline V gives CDR1 GTSNPN, CDR2 SVGIG (reference sequence). V lost 5 bases to trimming and J lost 3 bases; unmatched junction nucleotides: 9. The CDR3 extends over 14 amino acids. CDR3 loop: CAWDQQGGYYEQYF. The DNA for the CDR3 is TGTGCCTGGGATCAACAGGGGGGCTACTACGAGCAGTACTTC.

The chain uses TRBV11-3 and TRBJ2-7; 8 bases are shared with TRBD1. This CDR3 is built from 15 residues. The V segment lost 5 bases and the J segment 1 base; nucleotides outside the gene matches: 7. Germline-derived CDR1 and CDR2 are SGHNT and YENEEA. CDR3 loop: CASSIRTGNSYEQYF. The CDR3, as DNA: TGTGCCAGCAGCATTCGGACAGGGAATTCCTACGAGCAGTACTTC. The variable domain in full, with the rest retrieved from reference TRBV11-3 and TRBJ2-7, is EAGVVQSPRYKIIEKKQPVAFWCNPISGHNTLYWYLQNLGQGPELLIRYENEEAVDDSQLPKDRFSAERLKGVDSTLKIQPAELGDSAVYLCASSIRTGNSYEQYFGPGTRLTVT.

The genes are TRBV14 and TRBJ2-3; 7 bases fit TRBD1. This CDR3 comprises 15 residues. The ends lost 3 bases at V and 0 bases at J; junction bases unmatched: 3. Germline V gene sequence: CDR1 SGHDN, CDR2 FVKESK. CDR3 bases: TGTGCCAGCAGCCAGGGGACAGCTAGCACAGATACGCAGTATTTT. Its translation is CASSQGTASTDTQYF.

Here the CDR3 reads CASSLQVFGANYGYTF. In nucleotides, the CDR3 is TGCGCCAGCAGCTTGCAAGTCTTCGGAGCTAACTATGGCTACACCTTC. The chain carries TRBV5-1 and TRBJ1-2; D unresolved. Germline-derived CDR1 and CDR2 are SGHRS and YFSETQ. Trimming stripped 1 base from V and 0 bases from J, with 13 bases between. This CDR3 is built from 16 residues.

This rearrangement joins TRBV12-3 or TRBV12-4 to TRBJ1-3, with D possibly matching TRBD1 (5 bases). The CDR3 is 13 amino acids. Between the trimmed V and J ends, which lost 5 bases and 2 bases, there was a span of 7 bases. The CDR3 reads CASSGGAGNTIYF. DNA for the CDR3: TGTGCCAGCAGTGGAGGGGCTGGAAACACCATATATTTT.

The V call is TRBV25-1, the J call TRBJ2-2, with 9 bases aligning to TRBD1. Germline CDR1 is MGHDK and CDR2 is SYGVNS. The V segment lost 7 bases and the J segment 5 bases; nucleotides outside the gene matches: 8. The CDR3 totals 15 residues. Here the CDR3 reads CASNPGTGWTGELFF. DNA for the CDR3: TGTGCCAGCAATCCAGGGACAGGGTGGACCGGGGAGCTGTTTTTT.

Concerning this clone: This sample includes further DNA sequences coding for the same CDR3. J is TRBJ2-2 and V is TRBV7-3, with TRBD2 matching 9 bases. The ends lost 0 bases at V and 2 bases at J; junction bases unmatched: 1. The CDR3 totals 16 residues. Germline lookup yields CDR1 SGHTA and CDR2 FQGTGA. As DNA, the CDR3 is TGTGCCAGCAGCTTAACTAGCGGGGGTAACACCGGGGAGCTGTTTTTT. It specifies CASSLTSGGNTGELFF.

The V gene is TRBV7-9, the J gene TRBJ2-5; possible D gene TRBD2, 6 bases. The CDR3 has 17 amino acids. The germline CDR1 and CDR2 sequences are SEHNR and FQNEAQ (reference sequence). Trimming pared 1 base from V and 5 bases from J, leaving 20 bases between. The CDR3 spells CASSLEGRRGSWETQYF. The CDR3, as DNA: TGTGCCAGCAGCTTAGAAGGGCGGCGGGGCTCCTGGGAGACCCAGTACTTC.

The chain recombines TRBV14 with TRBJ2-3; the match to TRBD1 covers 8 bases. Germline V gene lookup returns CDR1 SGHDN and CDR2 FVKESK. This CDR3 comprises 14 residues. With V trimmed by 4 bases and J by 5 bases, 5 bases remained unmatched. As DNA, the CDR3 is TGTGCCAGCAGCCGGACAGGGATGGGAGATACGCAGTATTTT. This codes for CASSRTGMGDTQYF. The full variable domain, its missing parts supplied by reference TRBV14 and TRBJ2-3, is EAGVTQFPSHSVIEKGQTVTLRCDPISGHDNLYWYRRVMGKEIKFLLHFVKESKQDESGMPNNRFLAERTGGTYSTLKVQPAELEDSGVYFCASSRTGMGDTQYFGPGTRLTVL.

This clone was detected ten times or more. For the CDR3, the DNA is TGTGCCAGCAGACAGACAGGGGGCAATGAGCAGTTCTTC. Encoded protein: CASRQTGGNEQFF. This sequence joins TRBV5-4 and TRBJ2-1, with TRBD1 identical over 9 bases. Germline-derived CDR1 and CDR2 are SGHNT and YYREEE (reference sequence). The V gene end was trimmed by 5 bases and the J gene end by 6 bases; junction bases not matched to a gene: 3. The CDR3 spans 13 residues.

The V and J genes are TRBV10-3 and TRBJ2-5; 9 bases are a match to TRBD1. The CDR3 contains 15 residues. V dropped 6 bases and J dropped 5; count of bases not matched to a gene: 10. CDR1 ENHRY and CDR2 SYGVKD come from the germline V gene. This CDR3 is CAISAPGQGSETQYF. In DNA, the CDR3 is TGTGCCATCAGCGCACCGGGACAGGGATCGGAGACCCAGTACTTC.

V gene TRBV7-7 combines with J gene TRBJ2-5; D uncertain. The CDR3 is 15 amino acids. Germline V lookup: CDR1 SSHAT, CDR2 FNYEAQ (reference sequence). V was shortened by 1 base and J by 5 bases, with 14 bases between the two germline ends. The CDR3 loop is CASSLGPSVDETQYF. As DNA, the CDR3 is TGTGCCAGCAGCTTAGGGCCTAGTGTCGATGAGACCCAGTACTTC.